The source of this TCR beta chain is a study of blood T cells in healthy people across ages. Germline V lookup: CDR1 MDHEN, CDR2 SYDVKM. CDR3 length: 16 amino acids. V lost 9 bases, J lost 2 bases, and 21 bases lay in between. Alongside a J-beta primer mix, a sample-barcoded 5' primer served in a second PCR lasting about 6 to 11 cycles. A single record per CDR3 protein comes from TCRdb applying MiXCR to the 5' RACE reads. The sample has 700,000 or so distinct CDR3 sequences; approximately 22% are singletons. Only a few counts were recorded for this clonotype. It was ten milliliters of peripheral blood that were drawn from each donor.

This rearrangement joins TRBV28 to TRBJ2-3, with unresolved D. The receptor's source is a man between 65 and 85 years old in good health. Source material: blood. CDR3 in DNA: TGTGCCAGTCTTCCCCTAAAAGCAATACACACAGATACGCAGTATTTT. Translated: CASLPLKAIHTDTQYF.